The 30 T cell receptor beta chains given below trace back to one sample, sequenced in a study of T-cell reconstitution after alpha-beta-depleted transplantation in children. Unique molecular identifiers were incorporated into the prepared TCRbeta library. MiXCR, run by TCRdb on the PCR reads, gives a single entry per CDR3 protein. This repertoire shows hundreds of thousands of distinct CDR3 sequences, more than 20% found once; its top ten account for 2% to 3%. The material was PBMCs, obtained before TCRalphabeta/CD19-depleted stem cell transplant. The origin of the receptors is a girl aged 2 to 10 with Fanconi anemia, due to receive a stem cell transplant.

This clonotype has at least ten counts. The rearrangement joins TRBV20-1 to TRBJ2-1; 7 bases agree with TRBD2. Germline V gene sequence: CDR1 DFQATT, CDR2 SNEGSKA (reference sequence). V lost 1 base and J lost 5; bases outside the gene matches: 5. This CDR3 comprises 14 residues. CDR3 DNA sequence: TGCAGTGCTAGAGGCTCGGGGGGTAACAATGAGCAGTTCTTC. This encodes CSARGSGGNNEQFF.

Ten or more counts support this clonotype. The chain combines TRBV20-1 with TRBJ1-1; no definite D call. Trimming left V 2 bases short and J 2 bases short, with 9 bases between. Germline CDR1 reads DFQATT; CDR2 reads SNEGSKA (reference sequence). The CDR3 spans 13 residues. The CDR3 loop is CSARTRSNTEAFF. The CDR3 region has the DNA TGCAGTGCTAGAACGAGGTCAAACACTGAAGCTTTCTTT.

This clonotype was detected ten times or more. CDR3 amino acids: CAISERGYNEQFF. CDR3 in DNA: TGTGCCATCAGTGAACGCGGTTACAATGAGCAGTTCTTC. V and J are TRBV10-3 and TRBJ2-1; D is unclear. Germline assignment: CDR1 ENHRY and CDR2 SYGVKD. Trimming took off 3 bases at V and 4 bases at J, with 7 bases between the two ends. This CDR3 is 13 amino acids long.

This clonotype was recorded at least ten times. V and J are TRBV12-3 or TRBV12-4 and TRBJ2-1; no firm D call. Trimming took off 6 bases at V and 4 bases at J, with 13 bases between the two ends. The CDR3 sequence is 14 residues long. The CDR3: CASRDGRPYNEQFF. The CDR3 DNA reads TGTGCCAGCAGAGATGGACGGCCTTACAATGAGCAGTTCTTC.

The chain has TRBV7-8 and TRBJ2-1; tentative D call: TRBD2 (5 bases). CDR3 size: 14 residues. Germline lookup yields CDR1 SGHVS and CDR2 FQNEAQ. V lost 2 bases and J 7 bases, leaving 12 bases between the germline ends. The DNA of the CDR3 is TGTGCCAGCAGCTTAACTTTGACGGGGAATGAGCAGTTCTTC. It encodes CASSLTLTGNEQFF.

This clonotype came up many times. This chain uses TRBV29-1 with TRBJ1-2, with TRBD1 matching 8 bases. From germline, CDR1 is SQVTM and CDR2 ANQGSEA. With V trimmed by 6 bases and J by 1 base, 7 bases remained unmatched. The CDR3 is made up of 14 amino acids. The CDR3, as DNA: TGCAGCGTAGGACAGGGATTCGGTAACTATGGCTACACCTTC. This gives the protein CSVGQGFGNYGYTF. The complete variable domain, with remaining parts taken from reference TRBV29-1 and TRBJ1-2, reads SAVISQKPSRDICQRGTSLTIQCQVDSQVTMMFWYRQQPGQSLTLIATANQGSEATYESGFVIDKFPISRPNLTFSTLTVSNMSPEDSSIYLCSVGQGFGNYGYTFGSGTRLTVV.

V usage is TRBV25-1 and J usage is TRBJ2-7; D assignment may be TRBD1 or TRBD2 (5 bases each). The CDR3 is 13 amino acids. Germline V lookup: CDR1 MGHDK, CDR2 SYGVNS. V lost 4 bases to trimming and J lost 7 bases, with 14 bases between them. The CDR3 coding sequence is TGTGCCAGCAGTGTACAGGTCTGGAGGGAGCAGTACTTC. Its translation is CASSVQVWREQYF.

The genes are TRBV6-5 and TRBJ2-7; 13 bases are a match to TRBD2. V shed 0 bases and J 2 bases; nucleotides not matched to a gene: 4. Germline V gives CDR1 MNHEY, CDR2 SVGAGI. The CDR3 spans 17 residues. The DNA of the CDR3 is TGTGCCAGCAGTTACTCCTTAACTAGCGGGGGGGCCTACGAGCAGTACTTC. This gives the protein CASSYSLTSGGAYEQYF.

This clonotype was counted ten times or more. The rearrangement links TRBV20-1 to TRBJ2-7; 13 positions match TRBD2. Germline V gives CDR1 DFQATT, CDR2 SNEGSKA (reference sequence). V shed 0 bases and J 4 bases; nucleotides not matched to a gene: 3. The CDR3 extends over 15 amino acids. In DNA form, the CDR3 reads TGCAGTGCTAGAGACCGACTAGCGGGGGGATACGAGCAGTACTTC. Amino acids: CSARDRLAGGYEQYF.

The CDR3 region is CASSYSIVAEAFF. The CDR3 coding sequence is TGTGCCAGCAGTTACTCGATAGTCGCTGAAGCTTTCTTT. The gene calls are TRBV6-6 and TRBJ1-1; no clear D. The CDR3 contains 13 residues. Germline values: CDR1 MNHNY, CDR2 SVGAGI (reference sequence). V lost 0 bases and J 6 bases, leaving 8 bases between the germline ends.

This clonotype was counted at least ten times. This CDR3 reads CSARRPGDEQFF. The CDR3 DNA is TGCAGTGCTAGGCGTCCAGGGGATGAGCAGTTCTTC. The chain has TRBV20-1 and TRBJ2-1, with a possible D match to TRBD1 (6 bases). Germline assignment: CDR1 DFQATT and CDR2 SNEGSKA (reference sequence). The V end lost 3 bases, the J end lost 8 bases, and 11 bases lay between the germline ends. This CDR3 spans 12 amino acids.

Ten or more counts support this clonotype. This chain links TRBV5-1 with TRBJ2-1; 8 nucleotides match TRBD1. The germline V gene has CDR1 SGHRS and CDR2 YFSETQ. The CDR3 totals 15 residues. The V gene end was trimmed by 0 bases and the J gene end by 4 bases; junction bases not matched to a gene: 3. The CDR3 sequence: CASSLAGQGYNEQFF. The CDR3 DNA reads as TGCGCCAGCAGCTTGGCCGGACAGGGTTACAATGAGCAGTTCTTC.

This clonotype was seen a few times. The chain employs TRBV5-1 and TRBJ1-2; 7 bases fit TRBD1. Germline V gene data show CDR1 as SGHRS and CDR2 as YFSETQ. This CDR3 is built from 13 residues. Losses at the gene ends were 4 bases for V and 4 bases for J; bases not matched to a gene: 4. The CDR3 spells CASSTAGGYGYTF. CDR3 nucleotide sequence: TGCGCCAGCAGCACCGCAGGGGGCTATGGCTACACCTTC. The full variable domain, in which reference TRBV5-1 and TRBJ1-2 provide the parts outside the CDR3, is KAGVTQTPRYLIKTRGQQVTLSCSPISGHRSVSWYQQTPGQGLQFLFEYFSETQRNKGNFPGRFSGRQFSNSRSEMNVSTLELGDSALYLCASSTAGGYGYTFGSGTRLTVV.

This clonotype was detected ten times or more. The rearrangement uses TRBV12-3 or TRBV12-4 and TRBJ2-1; 8 nucleotides line up with TRBD2. V lost 10 bases to trimming and J lost 6 bases; unmatched junction nucleotides: 8. This CDR3 has 13 amino acids. The CDR3 DNA sequence: TGTGCCACCGCGGGACTAGGCATCAATGAGCAGTTCTTC. It encodes CATAGLGINEQFF.

Note on this clonotype: This could be a read error, since a much larger clone is one nucleotide away. The chain links TRBV6-5 to TRBJ2-1; D gene uncertain. The CDR3 loop spans 11 amino acids. Germline lookup yields CDR1 MNHEY and CDR2 SVGAGI. V was clipped by 2 bases and J by 5 bases, with 1 base between them. Written as DNA, the CDR3 is TGTGCCAGCAGTTACGACAATGAGCAGTTCTTC. Residues: CASSYDNEQFF.

This CDR3 reads CASSYYLEGNQPQHF. The CDR3 DNA reads as TGTGCCAGCAGTTACTACCTGGAGGGGAATCAGCCCCAGCATTTT. This chain joins TRBV6-2 or TRBV6-3 and TRBJ1-5; D may be TRBD1 (5 bases). V lost 1 base and J lost 4, with 11 bases in between. Germline V gives CDR1 MNHEY, CDR2 SVGEGT. The CDR3 is 15 amino acids.

This clonotype was counted many times. The chain joins TRBV6-5 to TRBJ1-5; D is unresolved. The germline CDR1 and CDR2 sequences are MNHEY and SVGAGI. With 2 bases removed from V and 11 bases from J, the gap between germline ends came to 13 bases. This CDR3 has 13 amino acids. The CDR3 bases are TGTGCCAGCAGTTACGGGGAGGATACAGCCCAGCATTTT. This sequence encodes CASSYGEDTAQHF.

Ten or more counts support this clonotype. The CDR3 is CASSAAGMVGHEQFF. The CDR3 DNA sequence: TGTGCCAGCAGCGCGGCCGGGATGGTCGGGCATGAGCAGTTCTTC. The chain has TRBV7-2 and TRBJ2-1; D may be TRBD2 (5 bases). V was cut by 5 bases and J by 8 bases, with 19 bases left in between. Germline V lookup: CDR1 SGHTA, CDR2 FQGNSA. The CDR3 contains 15 residues.

V gene TRBV7-3 combines with J gene TRBJ2-3; 10 positions match TRBD2. Germline lookup yields CDR1 SGHTA and CDR2 FQGTGA. Losses at the gene ends were 2 bases for V and 5 bases for J; bases not matched to a gene: 10. CDR3 length: 17 residues. CDR3 loop: CASSLLPSGSGRDTQYF. As DNA, the CDR3 is TGTGCCAGCAGCTTACTGCCTAGCGGGAGTGGTAGAGATACGCAGTATTTT. The complete variable domain, with remaining parts taken from reference TRBV7-3 and TRBJ2-3, reads GAGVSQTPSNKVTEKGKYVELRCDPISGHTALYWYRQSLGQGPEFLIYFQGTGAADDSGLPNDRFFAVRPEGSVSTLKIQRTERGDSAVYLCASSLLPSGSGRDTQYFGPGTRLTVL.

V and J are TRBV6-5 and TRBJ1-2; the D is unclear. The V gene lost 2 bases and the J gene lost 3 bases, with 10 bases spanning the gap. Germline loops: CDR1 MNHEY, CDR2 SVGAGI. This CDR3 has 14 amino acids. CDR3 in amino acids: CASSYSRTHYGYTF. CDR3 bases: TGTGCCAGCAGTTACAGTCGCACTCACTATGGCTACACCTTC.

This clonotype was seen many times. The chain has TRBV5-1 and TRBJ2-3; 7 nucleotides agree with TRBD1. Germline loops: CDR1 SGHRS, CDR2 YFSETQ. Trimming at V came to 0 bases and at J to 1 base, leaving 5 bases not matched to a gene. This CDR3 is 16 amino acids long. The CDR3 here is CASSLDVGTGTDTQYF. As DNA, the CDR3 is TGCGCCAGCAGCTTGGATGTTGGGACAGGCACAGATACGCAGTATTTT.

The chain joins TRBV29-1 to TRBJ2-7, with 12 bases identical to TRBD1. The CDR3 runs 15 residues. V lost 5 bases, J lost 4 bases, and 9 bases stayed unmatched. Per the germline V gene, CDR1 is SQVTM and CDR2 is ANQGSEA. CDR3 amino acids: CSVRSTGQGAYEQYF. The CDR3 nucleotides are TGCAGCGTTAGAAGTACGGGACAGGGGGCTTACGAGCAGTACTTC.

The table lists this clonotype with a few counts. The chain joins TRBV28 to TRBJ2-3, with D unresolved. Germline CDR1 and CDR2: MDHEN and SYDVKM. The CDR3 has 12 amino acids. The ends were cut back, 7 bases at V and 5 bases at J, with 10 bases in the middle. The DNA of the CDR3 is TGTGCCAGCACAAAGACGGAAGATACGCAGTATTTT. This encodes CASTKTEDTQYF.

This rearrangement joins TRBV7-2 to TRBJ2-1; TRBD2 is a possible D gene (6 bases). V was cut by 5 bases and J by 5 bases, with 16 bases left in between. Germline assignment: CDR1 SGHTA and CDR2 FQGNSA. The CDR3 contains 15 residues. The CDR3 loop reads CASSPSSAWDNEQFF. Here the CDR3 DNA reads TGTGCCAGCAGCCCCTCTAGCGCCTGGGACAATGAGCAGTTCTTC.

This clonotype was seen more than once but under ten times. The rearrangement uses TRBV18 and TRBJ2-7, with TRBD1 identical over 7 bases. Germline V CDR1 and CDR2: KGHSH, LQKENI. With 6 bases clipped from V and 1 base from J, the junction kept 3 bases outside the gene matches. The CDR3 is 13 amino acids. CDR3: CASSATGSYEQYF. The CDR3 DNA reads TGTGCCAGCTCCGCGACAGGGTCCTACGAGCAGTACTTC.

There are many counts of this clonotype. The gene calls are TRBV7-9 and TRBJ2-7; tentatively, D is TRBD1 (5 bases). In germline, CDR1 is SEHNR, CDR2 FQNEAQ (reference sequence). Trimming stripped 5 bases from V and 4 bases from J, with 21 bases between. The CDR3 consists of 16 residues. The CDR3 protein is CASSPFDSIRSYEQYF. The CDR3 region has the DNA TGTGCCAGCAGCCCCTTCGACAGCATTCGTTCTTACGAGCAGTACTTC.

This clonotype was observed many times. The chain couples TRBV12-3 or TRBV12-4 to TRBJ2-3; the D gene is possibly TRBD1 (5 bases). Trimming cost V 6 bases and J 4 bases, with 8 bases left between them. This CDR3 contains 12 residues. The CDR3 coding sequence is TGTGCCAGCAGCCCGACAGCAGATACGCAGTATTTT. Protein product: CASSPTADTQYF.

The chain links TRBV5-1 to TRBJ1-2; D remains ambiguous. Trimming took off 1 base at V and 6 bases at J, with 13 bases between the two ends. Per germline, CDR1 SGHRS and CDR2 YFSETQ. The CDR3 runs 14 residues. The CDR3 loop is CASSLRALGDGYTF. The CDR3 DNA follows: TGCGCCAGCAGCTTGCGGGCCCTCGGGGATGGCTACACCTTC.

V and J are TRBV28 and TRBJ2-4, with TRBD2 matching 8 bases. This CDR3 contains 17 residues. From germline, CDR1 is MDHEN and CDR2 SYDVKM. J was trimmed by 8 bases and V by 5 bases; bases with no gene match: 17. The CDR3 here is CASSDSRSRGGEDIQYF. CDR3 nucleotide sequence: TGTGCCAGCAGTGATTCCCGTAGCCGGGGGGGCGAAGACATTCAGTACTTC.

In this sample, this clonotype turned up many times. The chain links TRBV7-2 to TRBJ2-5; possible D gene TRBD2, 6 bases. The V end lost 4 bases, the J end lost 5 bases, and 14 bases lay between the germline ends. This CDR3 is 14 amino acids long. Germline V gene sequence: CDR1 SGHTA, CDR2 FQGNSA. The CDR3 here is CASSSTSSWETQYF. CDR3 nucleotides: TGTGCCAGCAGCTCCACTAGCTCTTGGGAGACCCAGTACTTC.